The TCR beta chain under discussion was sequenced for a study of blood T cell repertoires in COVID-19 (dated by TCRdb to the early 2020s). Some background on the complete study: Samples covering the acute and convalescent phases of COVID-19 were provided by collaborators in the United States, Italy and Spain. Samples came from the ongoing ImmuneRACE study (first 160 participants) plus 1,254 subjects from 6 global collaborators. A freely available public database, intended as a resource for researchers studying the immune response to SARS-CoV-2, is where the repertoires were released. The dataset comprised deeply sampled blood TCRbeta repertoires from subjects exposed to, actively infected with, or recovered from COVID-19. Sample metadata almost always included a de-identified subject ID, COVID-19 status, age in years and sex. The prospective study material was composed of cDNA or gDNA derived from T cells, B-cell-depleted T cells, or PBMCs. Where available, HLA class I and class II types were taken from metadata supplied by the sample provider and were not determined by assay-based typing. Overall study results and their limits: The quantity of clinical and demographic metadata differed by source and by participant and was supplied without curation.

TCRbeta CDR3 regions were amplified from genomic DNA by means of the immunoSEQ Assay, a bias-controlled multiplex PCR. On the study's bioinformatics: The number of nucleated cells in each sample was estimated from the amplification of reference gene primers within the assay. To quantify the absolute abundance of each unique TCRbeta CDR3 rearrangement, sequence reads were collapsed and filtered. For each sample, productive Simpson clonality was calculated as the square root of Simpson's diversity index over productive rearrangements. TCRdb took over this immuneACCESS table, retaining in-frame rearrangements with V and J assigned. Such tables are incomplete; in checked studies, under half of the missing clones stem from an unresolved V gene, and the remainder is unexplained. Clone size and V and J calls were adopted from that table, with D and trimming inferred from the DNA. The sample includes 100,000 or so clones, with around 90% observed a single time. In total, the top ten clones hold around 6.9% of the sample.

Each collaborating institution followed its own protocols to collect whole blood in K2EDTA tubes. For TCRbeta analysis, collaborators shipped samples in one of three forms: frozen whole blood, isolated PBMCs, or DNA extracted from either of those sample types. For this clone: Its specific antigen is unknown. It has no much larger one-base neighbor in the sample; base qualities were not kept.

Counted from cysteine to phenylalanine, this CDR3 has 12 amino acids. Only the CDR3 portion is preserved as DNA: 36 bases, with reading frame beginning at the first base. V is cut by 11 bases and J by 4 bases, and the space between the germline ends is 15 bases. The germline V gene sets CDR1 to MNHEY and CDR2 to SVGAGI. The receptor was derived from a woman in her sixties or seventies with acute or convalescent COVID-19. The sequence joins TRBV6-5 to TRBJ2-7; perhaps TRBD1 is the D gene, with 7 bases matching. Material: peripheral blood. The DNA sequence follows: TGTGCCGGAGGGGACAGAAGATACGAGCAGTACTTC. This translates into CAGGDRRYEQYF.